This is a list of T cell receptor beta chains from one sample in a study of blood T cell repertoires in COVID-19. Libraries were prepared by immunoSEQ multiplex PCR; TCRdb keeps only in-frame clonotypes and omits some of them. The table has 250,000 to 350,000 clones, 70% to 85% seen once; the top ten hold approximately 1.5%. Sequencing was performed on peripheral blood. These TCRs come from a human donor with COVID-19, enrolled during active disease. The donor label of this sample is uncertain. CDR3s include the opening cysteine and the closing phenylalanine or tryptophan. The order of the fields is V gene, D gene, J gene, clone size, CDR3 protein, CDR3 DNA. A D gene is named only where the DNA matches it firmly. Some rows mark clone size as missing; the rest say once, few, many or name a class of expanded clone.

TRBV9,NA,TRBJ1-5,NA,CASSVEGGAGQPQHF,TGTGCCAGCAGCGTAGAGGGAGGGGCCGGTCAGCCCCAGCATTTT
TRBV28,NA,TRBJ1-6,NA,CASSSLWGDGSPLHF,TGTGCCAGCAGTTCCCTGTGGGGGGATGGTTCACCCCTCCACTTT
TRBV30,NA,TRBJ1-3,many,CAWSPRRRRNGNTIYF,TGTGCCTGGAGCCCGCGGCGGAGGAGGAATGGAAACACCATATATTTT
TRBV6-2/TRBV6-3,NA,TRBJ1-1,NA,CASSYVMVIDFMNTEAFF,TGTGCCAGCAGTTACGTAATGGTAATAGATTTCATGAACACTGAAGCTTTCTTT
TRBV7-3,NA,TRBJ2-7,NA,CASSLGAETSYEQYF,TGTGCCAGCAGCTTAGGGGCGGAGACGTCCTACGAGCAGTACTTC
TRBV2,NA,TRBJ2-5,NA,CASSVRTLQETQYF,TGTGCCAGCAGTGTAAGGACACTCCAAGAGACCCAGTACTTC
TRBV19,NA,TRBJ2-5,NA,CASSFGGMRETQYF,TGTGCCAGTAGTTTCGGCGGGATGAGGGAGACCCAGTACTTC
TRBV5-1,TRBD1,TRBJ1-2,NA,CASSPDRDGYTF,TGCGCCAGCAGCCCCGACAGGGATGGCTACACCTTC
TRBV28,NA,TRBJ1-1,many,CASSFREARAFF,TGTGCCAGCAGTTTCCGGGAGGCGCGGGCTTTCTTT
TRBV7-2,TRBD1,TRBJ1-1,NA,CASSPDRAAEAFF,TGTGCCAGCAGCCCTGACAGGGCCGCTGAAGCTTTCTTT
TRBV5-4,TRBD1,TRBJ1-3,few,CASSSGGTGVSGNTIYF,TGTGCCAGCAGCTCTGGGGGGACAGGAGTTTCTGGAAACACCATATATTTT
TRBV6-6,NA,TRBJ1-4,NA,CASSQPMGGNEKLFF,TGTGCCAGCAGTCAGCCAATGGGGGGAAATGAAAAACTGTTTTTT
TRBV7-2,NA,TRBJ2-7,NA,CASSLARSASEQYF,TGTGCCAGCAGCTTAGCTCGGTCAGCGTCCGAGCAGTACTTC